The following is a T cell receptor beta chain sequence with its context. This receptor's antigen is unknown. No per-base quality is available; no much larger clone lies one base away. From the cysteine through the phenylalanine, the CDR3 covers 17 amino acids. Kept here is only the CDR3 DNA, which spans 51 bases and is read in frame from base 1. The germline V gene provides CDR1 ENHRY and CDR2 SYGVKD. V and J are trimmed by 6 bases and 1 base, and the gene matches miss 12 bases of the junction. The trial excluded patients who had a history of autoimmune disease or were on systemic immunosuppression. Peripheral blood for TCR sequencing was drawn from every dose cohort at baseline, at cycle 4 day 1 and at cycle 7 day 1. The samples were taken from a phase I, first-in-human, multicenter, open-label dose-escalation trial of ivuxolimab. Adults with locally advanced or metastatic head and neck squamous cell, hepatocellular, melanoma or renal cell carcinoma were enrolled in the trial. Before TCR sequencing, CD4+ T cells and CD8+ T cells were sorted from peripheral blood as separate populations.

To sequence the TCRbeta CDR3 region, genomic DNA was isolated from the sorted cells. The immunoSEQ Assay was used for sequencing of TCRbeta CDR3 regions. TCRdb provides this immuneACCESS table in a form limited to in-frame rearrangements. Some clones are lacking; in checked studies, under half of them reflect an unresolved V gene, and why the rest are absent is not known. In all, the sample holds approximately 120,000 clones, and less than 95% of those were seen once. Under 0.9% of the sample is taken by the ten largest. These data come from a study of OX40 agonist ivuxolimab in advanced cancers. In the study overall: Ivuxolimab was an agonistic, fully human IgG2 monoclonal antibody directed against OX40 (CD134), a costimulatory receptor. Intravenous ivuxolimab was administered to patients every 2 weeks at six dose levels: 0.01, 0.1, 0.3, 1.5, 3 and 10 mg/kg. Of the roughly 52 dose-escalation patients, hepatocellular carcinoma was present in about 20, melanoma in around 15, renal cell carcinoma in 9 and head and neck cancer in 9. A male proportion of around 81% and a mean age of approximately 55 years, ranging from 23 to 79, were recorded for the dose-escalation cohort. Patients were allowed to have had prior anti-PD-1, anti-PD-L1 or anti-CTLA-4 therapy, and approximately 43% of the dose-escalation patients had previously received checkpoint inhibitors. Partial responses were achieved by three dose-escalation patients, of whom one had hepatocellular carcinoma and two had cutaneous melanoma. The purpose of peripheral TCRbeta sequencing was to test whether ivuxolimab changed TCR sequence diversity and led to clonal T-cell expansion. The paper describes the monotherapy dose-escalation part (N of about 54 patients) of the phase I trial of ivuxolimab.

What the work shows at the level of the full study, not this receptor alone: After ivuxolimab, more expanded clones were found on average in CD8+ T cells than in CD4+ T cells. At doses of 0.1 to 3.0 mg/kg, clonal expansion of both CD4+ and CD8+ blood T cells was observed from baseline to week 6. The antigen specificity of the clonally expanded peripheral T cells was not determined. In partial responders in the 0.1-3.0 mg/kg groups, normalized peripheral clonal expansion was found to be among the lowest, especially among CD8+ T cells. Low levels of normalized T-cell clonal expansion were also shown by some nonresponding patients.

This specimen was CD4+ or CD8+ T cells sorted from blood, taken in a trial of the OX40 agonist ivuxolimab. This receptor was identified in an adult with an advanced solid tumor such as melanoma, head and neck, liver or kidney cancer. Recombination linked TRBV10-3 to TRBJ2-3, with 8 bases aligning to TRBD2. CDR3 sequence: CAIRERAGEWGTDTQYF. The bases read TGTGCCATCAGGGAAAGAGCGGGAGAGTGGGGCACAGATACGCAGTATTTT.